A selection of T cell receptor beta chains follows, all from one sample in a study of cytomegalovirus exposure and HLA in healthy donors. Profiling relied on immunoSEQ multiplex PCR, and the TCRdb table lists in-frame clones only, not all of them. Of more than 80,000 clones detected, 70% to 75% appear once; the ten largest clones hold 3.5% to 5%. The sample consisted of PBMCs. These receptors all come from a man in his fifties or sixties in good health and CMV-seronegative. Each CDR3 is given with its conserved first and last residue. Each record gives: V gene, D gene, clone size, J gene, CDR3 DNA, CDR3 protein. A D gene is named only where the DNA matches it firmly. Not all rows give a size; the values are once, few, many and, for expanded clones, a class.

TRBV6-5	.	.	TRBJ2-1	TGTGCCAGCAGTGAATTGGGCAAGAAGGCTGAGCAGTTCTTC	CASSELGKKAEQFF
TRBV2	.	.	TRBJ1-1	TGTGCCAGCAGGCCCTTAGCCCAGAACACTGAAGCTTTCTTT	CASRPLAQNTEAFF
TRBV7-9	.	.	TRBJ2-7	TGTTCCAGCAGCCCTCCCGCAGGGAATCTCTACGAGCAGTACTTC	CSSSPPAGNLYEQYF
TRBV4-2	.	few	TRBJ2-5	TGTGCCAGCAGCCAACCCCTCTCGGCGGGGGCCGAAGAGACCCAGTACTTC	CASSQPLSAGAEETQYF
TRBV19	.	.	TRBJ2-7	TGTGCCAGTAGTAATGGCCCCGAGCAGTACTTC	CASSNGPEQYF
TRBV6-5	.	.	TRBJ2-7	TGTGCCAGCAGCCTCACGGGGAACGAGCAGTACTTC	CASSLTGNEQYF
TRBV7-3	TRBD2	.	TRBJ2-1	TGTGCCAGCAGCCCGCAGACTAGCGGGGGGTCCAATGAGCAGTTCTTC	CASSPQTSGGSNEQFF
TRBV6-5	.	.	TRBJ1-6	TGTGCCAGCAGTTCTTCACGAAGAGATTCACCCCTCCACTTT	CASSSSRRDSPLHF
TRBV6-5	.	.	TRBJ2-2	TGTGCCAGCAGTTCCCGGGACTTTTACACCGGGGAGCTGTTTTTT	CASSSRDFYTGELFF
TRBV6-5	.	.	TRBJ1-2	TGTGCCAGCAGTTACGGGGGTTCGACAGGAAGGGATGGCTACACCTTC	CASSYGGSTGRDGYTF
TRBV4-1	TRBD1	.	TRBJ1-5	TGCGCCAGCAGCCTACAGGGGGGGTTTAGCAATCAGCCCCAGCATTTT	CASSLQGGFSNQPQHF
TRBV5-4	TRBD2	.	TRBJ2-7	TGTGCCAGCAGCTTGGAACTAGCGGGGAAAAGCGAGCAGTACTTC	CASSLELAGKSEQYF
TRBV5-4	.	once	TRBJ2-2	TGTGCCAGCAGCTTGGAACAGTCCACCGGGGAGCTGTTTTTT	CASSLEQSTGELFF
TRBV6-1	TRBD2	few	TRBJ2-5	TGTGCCAGCAGTGTCCTAGCGGGGGGGCCAGAGACCCAGTACTTC	CASSVLAGGPETQYF
TRBV14	.	.	TRBJ1-3	TGTGCCAGCAGCGCCGGGACACGCTCTGGAAACACCATATATTTT	CASSAGTRSGNTIYF
TRBV2	TRBD2	.	TRBJ2-1	TGTGCCAGCAGGGGGGGACTAGCGGGGTCCCAGCAGTTCTTC	CASRGGLAGSQQFF
TRBV10-3	TRBD1	.	TRBJ2-1	TGTGCCATCAGTGACCCCGACAGGGAGAGGTACAATGAGCAGTTCTTC	CAISDPDRERYNEQFF
TRBV16	.	.	TRBJ2-1	TGTGCCAGCAGCCAAGGGGCAGGGTATTACAATGAGCAGTTCTTC	CASSQGAGYYNEQFF
TRBV28	.	.	TRBJ2-1	TGTGCCAGCAGTCTTAGCTGGCGTGAGCAGTTCTTC	CASSLSWREQFF
TRBV19	TRBD1	once	TRBJ2-2	TGTGCCAGTACCTCCCCCCCTGGGACAGGGTATAGCGGGGAGCTGTTTTTT	CASTSPPGTGYSGELFF
TRBV6-6	TRBD2	.	TRBJ2-3	TGTGCCAGCAAACTAGCGGGGGGGCCAGACACAGATACGCAGTATTTT	CASKLAGGPDTDTQYF
TRBV7-9	.	.	TRBJ2-2	TGTGCCAGCAGCCCGACAGAGAACACCGGGGAGCTGTTTTTT	CASSPTENTGELFF
TRBV6-5	.	.	TRBJ2-7	TGTGCCAGCAGCCGAGGTGGCGAGCAGTACTTC	CASSRGGEQYF
TRBV2	TRBD2	.	TRBJ2-3	TGTGCCAGCAGCGTAGCGGGGTTGGGCACAGATACGCAGTATTTT	CASSVAGLGTDTQYF
TRBV27	TRBD1	.	TRBJ1-1	TGTGCCAGCAGTAACAGGGGTGACGCTTTCTTT	CASSNRGDAFF
TRBV7-2	TRBD2	.	TRBJ2-7	TGTGCCAGCAGCACAACGGGACTAGCGGGGGTTTACTCCTACGAGCAGTACTTC	CASSTTGLAGVYSYEQYF
TRBV15	.	.	TRBJ2-1	TGTGCCACCAGCAGAGAGATGGCCTACCAGCAGAGAGGCAATGAGCAGTTCTTC	CATSREMAYQQRGNEQFF
TRBV5-1	TRBD2	.	TRBJ2-4	TGCGCCACCGCCGGGGGGGGGATCCAAAACATTCAGTACTTC	CATAGGGIQNIQYF
TRBV7-3	TRBD2	.	TRBJ2-3	TGTGCCAGCAGCTCGACTAGCGGGGCGGGCACAGATACGCAGTATTTT	CASSSTSGAGTDTQYF
TRBV4-2	.	.	TRBJ2-7	TGTGCCAGCAGCCAATCAGGAGGGGGCCGCTACGAGCAGTACTTC	CASSQSGGGRYEQYF
TRBV5-6	TRBD1	.	TRBJ1-2	TGTGCCAGCAGCCCTGGGACAGGGGTCGGCTACACCTTC	CASSPGTGVGYTF
TRBV19	TRBD1	.	TRBJ2-3	TGTGCCAGTAGTTTAAACAGGGGACCAGATACGCAGTATTTT	CASSLNRGPDTQYF
TRBV9	TRBD2	.	TRBJ2-3	TGTGCCAGCCGGGGGGGGGAGGGGAATACGCAGTATTTT	CASRGGEGNTQYF
TRBV19	TRBD1	.	TRBJ1-1	TGTGCCAGTAGTTCCCTGACAGGGACCACTGAAGCTTTCTTT	CASSSLTGTTEAFF
TRBV30	TRBD1	.	TRBJ1-2	TGTGCCTGGACGCCAGGGGGAAATGGCTACACCTTC	CAWTPGGNGYTF
TRBV10-3	TRBD2	.	TRBJ2-7	TGTGCCTCCTGCCCTAGCGGGGACTACGAGCAGTACTTC	CASCPSGDYEQYF
TRBV7-9	TRBD1	.	TRBJ1-1	TGTGCCAGCAGCCGACAGGGGCCGGGCCCTTTGAACACTGAAGCTTTCTTT	CASSRQGPGPLNTEAFF
TRBV19	.	.	TRBJ1-1	TGTGCCAGTAAGACGGGGGACACTGAAGCTTTCTTT	CASKTGDTEAFF